Presented here are 27 T cell receptor beta chains from one specimen sequenced in a study of T cell responses to AZD1222 COVID-19 vaccine. Repertoires were generated with immunoSEQ multiplex PCR, while TCRdb's copy carries only in-frame clones and drops some. The sample shows some 150,000 clones, about 94% of them seen only once. The material sequenced was peripheral blood, taken on day 0 of AZD1222 vaccination. Every receptor here comes from an adult in good health.

The J gene is TRBJ1-5, the V gene TRBV5-4; D may be TRBD1 (5 bases). V was cut by 5 bases and J by 4 bases, with 10 bases left in between. Germline assignment: CDR1 SGHNT and CDR2 YYREEE (reference sequence). This CDR3 contains 13 residues. CDR3 DNA: TGTGCCAGCAGTCGAAACAGGAATCAGCCCCAGCATTTT. Protein: CASSRNRNQPQHF.

The genes are TRBV5-1 and TRBJ2-7; 7 positions agree with TRBD1. The CDR3 runs 14 residues. V lost 4 bases and J lost 1; bases outside the gene matches: 5. Germline values: CDR1 SGHRS, CDR2 YFSETQ. As DNA, the CDR3 is TGCGCCAGCAGCGACACGGGACAGTCCTACGAGCAGTACTTC. It yields the protein CASSDTGQSYEQYF.

V is TRBV24-1 and J is TRBJ1-5, with D uncertain. V gave up 0 bases and J gave up 12 bases, with 8 bases separating them. The CDR3 sequence is 12 residues long. Per the germline V gene, CDR1 is KGHDR and CDR2 is SFDVKD. CDR3 bases: TGTGCCACCAGTGATTTGGCCGGGAACCAGCATTTT. Encoded protein: CATSDLAGNQHF.

The rearrangement uses TRBV2 and TRBJ1-2; 9 positions agree with TRBD1. This CDR3 is 13 amino acids long. Unmatched junction bases numbered 3, after V lost 4 bases and J lost 6 bases. Germline V lookup: CDR1 SNHLY, CDR2 FYNNEI. This CDR3 is CASSGDRENGYTF. DNA for the CDR3: TGTGCCAGCAGTGGGGACAGGGAGAATGGCTACACCTTC. Variable domain in full (rest from reference TRBV2 and TRBJ1-2): EPEVTQTPSHQVTQMGQEVILRCVPISNHLYFYWYRQILGQKVEFLVSFYNNEISEKSEIFDDQFSVERPDGSNFTLKIRSTKLEDSAMYFCASSGDRENGYTFGSGTRLTVV.

The chain links TRBV10-3 to TRBJ1-1; D not resolved. CDR3 length: 13 residues. CDR1 is ENHRY, CDR2 SYGVKD, per germline. V gave up 4 bases and J gave up 0 bases, with 6 bases separating them. The CDR3 protein is CAISGHVNTEAFF. CDR3 DNA sequence: TGTGCCATCAGTGGGCACGTGAACACTGAAGCTTTCTTT.

The chain is built from TRBV28 and TRBJ2-3, with 8 bases aligning to TRBD2. With 5 bases clipped from V and 4 bases from J, the junction kept 11 bases outside the gene matches. Germline-derived CDR1 and CDR2 are MDHEN and SYDVKM. CDR3 size: 16 residues. The CDR3 reads CASSPLAGGGADTQYF. The CDR3 DNA follows: TGTGCCAGCAGTCCTTTGGCGGGAGGAGGTGCAGATACGCAGTATTTT.

This clone was seen once. The chain employs TRBV24-1 and TRBJ1-2; 7 bases are shared with TRBD1. With V trimmed by 9 bases and J by 7 bases, 7 bases remained unmatched. Germline CDR1 and CDR2: KGHDR and SFDVKD. This CDR3 has 12 amino acids. The CDR3 DNA follows: TGTGCCACCGCGACAGGGCTGGGTGGCTACACCTTC. Translation gives CATATGLGGYTF.

In nucleotides, the CDR3 is TGTGCCAGTAGTATTGGTGCAGGGACCAGACTTACCTACAATGAGCAGTTCTTC. Its protein is CASSIGAGTRLTYNEQFF. The chain employs TRBV19 and TRBJ2-1, with D perhaps assigned TRBD1 or TRBD2 (5 bases each). Germline V gene sequence: CDR1 LNHDA, CDR2 SQIVND (reference sequence). The CDR3 spans 18 residues. Deletions cut 3 bases from V and 2 bases from J, with 20 bases between.

The V gene is TRBV1, the J gene TRBJ2-5; the table's D call, TRBD2, has no DNA check behind it. TRBV1 is flagged as a pseudogene. CDR3 size: 15 residues. The CDR3 nucleotides are TGCACCAGCTCCTCGGGACTAGCGGGAGAAGAGACCCAGTACTTC. Translated: CTSSSGLAGEETQYF.

This clone was seen just once. The chain is built from TRBV7-6 and TRBJ2-2, with TRBD2 matching 7 bases. Germline V gene sequence: CDR1 SGHVS, CDR2 FNYEAQ. V was clipped by 2 bases and J by 4 bases; unmatched bases: 4. This CDR3 spans 15 amino acids. As DNA, the CDR3 is TGTGCCAGCAGCTTATTCAGCGGGGCCACCGGGGAGCTGTTTTTT. Residues: CASSLFSGATGELFF.

The V call is TRBV19, the J call TRBJ1-5; no reliable D call. V was pared by 3 bases and J by 7 bases, with 13 bases between. This CDR3 is built from 14 residues. Germline-derived CDR1 and CDR2 are LNHDA and SQIVND (reference sequence). CDR3 region: CASSIFRVGQPQHF. DNA of the CDR3: TGTGCCAGTAGTATCTTCCGGGTGGGGCAGCCCCAGCATTTT.

This chain joins TRBV6-5 and TRBJ1-4; D is perhaps TRBD1 (5 bases). Trimming cost V 7 bases and J 8 bases, with 17 bases left between them. The CDR3 extends over 14 amino acids. Germline V gives CDR1 MNHEY, CDR2 SVGAGI. The CDR3 protein is CASTEGWAGEKLFF. CDR3 DNA sequence: TGTGCCAGCACCGAAGGGTGGGCAGGGGAAAAACTGTTTTTT.

V is TRBV5-1 and J is TRBJ1-1, with a tentative D call TRBD1 (5 bases). From germline, CDR1 is SGHRS and CDR2 YFSETQ. CDR3 size: 14 residues. Trimming stripped 0 bases from V and 8 bases from J, with 14 bases between. The CDR3 sequence is CASSLAYRRAEAFF. The CDR3 DNA reads TGCGCCAGCAGCTTGGCCTACAGGAGGGCAGAAGCTTTCTTT.

The chain joins TRBV18 to TRBJ2-2, with D perhaps matching TRBD1 (6 bases). V lost 6 bases and J lost 5, with 19 bases in between. This CDR3 has 16 residues. CDR1 is KGHSH and CDR2 is LQKENI in the germline V gene. CDR3 loop: CASSPSQQRGTGELFF. DNA for the CDR3: TGTGCCAGCTCCCCCAGCCAACAGAGGGGGACCGGGGAGCTGTTTTTT.

The CDR3 DNA reads TGTGCCAGCAGTCGCCGGGACAGGGGGCGAGATGGCTACACCTTC. The encoded protein is CASSRRDRGRDGYTF. The chain has TRBV3-1 (or the pseudogene TRBV3-2) and TRBJ1-2; the match to TRBD1 covers 12 bases. After removal of 6 bases from V and 6 bases from J, the junction contained 8 bases not matched to a gene. This CDR3 region has 15 residues. CDR1 and CDR2 from the germline V gene are LGHDT and YNNKEL (reference sequence).

The chain employs TRBV28 and TRBJ2-7, with D uncertain. Germline V gene sequence: CDR1 MDHEN, CDR2 SYDVKM. V was clipped by 3 bases and J by 2 bases, with 11 bases between them. The CDR3 consists of 14 residues. This chain's CDR3 is CASSFLLPTYEQYF. The DNA of the CDR3 is TGTGCCAGCAGTTTCCTGCTGCCGACCTACGAGCAGTACTTC.

The chain employs TRBV21-1 and TRBJ2-1; the table names TRBD1, a call not compared with the DNA. TRBV21-1 is a pseudogene locus. This CDR3 comprises 15 residues. The CDR3 DNA sequence: TGTGCCAGCAGCAAAAAACTGGACAGGCTCAATGAGCAGTTCTTC. Translating gives CASSKKLDRLNEQFF.

This clone was observed a few times. The V call is TRBV5-4, the J call TRBJ2-7; possible D gene TRBD1, 5 bases. Per germline, CDR1 SGHNT and CDR2 YYREEE (reference sequence). V dropped 0 bases and J dropped 1 base, with 8 bases sitting between them. This CDR3 has 14 amino acids. The CDR3 sequence: CASSLDRYSYEQYF. The CDR3 DNA sequence: TGTGCCAGCAGCTTGGACAGGTATTCCTACGAGCAGTACTTC.

The CDR3 coding sequence is TGTGCCAGCAGTGAAGGAAGCCGGCCGACCTACGAGCAGTACTTC. It codes for CASSEGSRPTYEQYF. The chain links TRBV6-1 to TRBJ2-7; D ambiguous. Trimming removed 1 base at V and 2 bases at J, with 12 bases between. This CDR3 contains 15 residues. Per the germline V gene, CDR1 is MNHNS and CDR2 is SASEGT.

The chain has TRBV19 and TRBJ2-2; D remains ambiguous. CDR3 length: 14 residues. CDR1 is LNHDA and CDR2 is SQIVND in the germline V gene (reference sequence). V lost 5 bases to trimming and J lost 1 base, with 8 bases between them. The CDR3: CASSSTWNTGELFF. Here the CDR3 DNA reads TGTGCCAGTAGTTCAACATGGAACACCGGGGAGCTGTTTTTT.

V is TRBV24-1 and J is TRBJ2-1; 7 nucleotides align to TRBD2. This CDR3 contains 15 residues. V shed 4 bases, J shed 3 bases, and the junction held 5 bases outside the gene matches. Germline assignment: CDR1 KGHDR and CDR2 SFDVKD. CDR3 amino acids: CATSDPAGNYNEQFF. In nucleotides, the CDR3 is TGTGCCACCAGTGACCCAGCGGGAAACTACAATGAGCAGTTCTTC.

The chain recombines TRBV5-4 with TRBJ1-2, with a tentative D call TRBD1 (5 bases). This CDR3 comprises 15 residues. Trimming stripped 4 bases from V and 8 bases from J, with 21 bases between. Germline lookup yields CDR1 SGHNT and CDR2 YYREEE (reference sequence). CDR3 coding DNA: TGTGCCAGCAGCCCCTACTTAACAGGTTCCGGAGGCTACACCTTC. This gives the protein CASSPYLTGSGGYTF.

The chain is built from TRBV10-3 and TRBJ2-1, with 11 positions matching TRBD2. The CDR3 consists of 15 residues. V was clipped by 3 bases and J by 7 bases; unmatched bases: 5. Germline V gene sequence: CDR1 ENHRY, CDR2 SYGVKD. The CDR3 DNA reads TGTGCCATCAGTGATTCTAGCGGGAGGCCAAATGAGCAGTTCTTC. Translated, it gives CAISDSSGRPNEQFF.

The chain joins TRBV28 to TRBJ1-1, with D possibly matching TRBD1 (6 bases). This CDR3 has 13 residues. Germline V gives CDR1 MDHEN, CDR2 SYDVKM. V was cut by 7 bases and J by 1 base, with 10 bases left in between. The CDR3 nucleotides read TGTGCCAGCATCCTCAGGGGGAACACTGAAGCTTTCTTT. Encoded protein: CASILRGNTEAFF.

This clone was detected once. The rearrangement links TRBV7-9 to TRBJ1-4; 7 bases are a match to TRBD1. From germline, CDR1 is SEHNR and CDR2 FQNEAQ (reference sequence). J gave up 8 bases and V 5 bases, and 8 bases lay outside the gene matches. There are 14 residues in the CDR3. The chain's CDR3 is CASSLTGVVEKLFF. In nucleotides, the CDR3 is TGTGCCAGCAGCCTAACAGGGGTGGTGGAAAAACTGTTTTTT.

V is TRBV19 and J is TRBJ1-5, with D possibly TRBD1 on 5 matching bases. From germline, CDR1 is LNHDA and CDR2 SQIVND (reference sequence). CDR3 length: 16 residues. V shed 2 bases and J shed 3 bases, with 14 bases lying between them. CDR3 protein: CASSIFRVWDNQPQHF. In DNA form, the CDR3 reads TGTGCCAGTAGTATATTCAGGGTGTGGGACAATCAGCCCCAGCATTTT.

V usage is TRBV30 and J usage is TRBJ1-2, with D possibly being TRBD1 (6 bases). Per germline, CDR1 GTSNPN and CDR2 SVGIG (reference sequence). V was cut by 3 bases and J by 4 bases, with 12 bases left in between. The length of the CDR3 is 13 residues. The CDR3 protein is CAWSQGTSYGYTF. The CDR3 bases are TGTGCCTGGAGCCAGGGGACTTCCTATGGCTACACCTTC.